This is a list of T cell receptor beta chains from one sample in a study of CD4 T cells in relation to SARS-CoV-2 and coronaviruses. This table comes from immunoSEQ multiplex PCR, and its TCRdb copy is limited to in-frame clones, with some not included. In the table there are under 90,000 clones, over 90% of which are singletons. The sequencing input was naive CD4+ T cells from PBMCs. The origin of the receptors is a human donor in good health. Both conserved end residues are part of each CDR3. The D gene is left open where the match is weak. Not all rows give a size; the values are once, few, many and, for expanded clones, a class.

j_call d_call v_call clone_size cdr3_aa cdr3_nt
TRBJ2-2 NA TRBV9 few CASSVEGLGTGELFF TGTGCCAGCAGCGTAGAGGGACTGGGTACCGGGGAGCTGTTTTTT
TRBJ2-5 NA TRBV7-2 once CASSLGQGQTQYF TGTGCCAGCAGCTTAGGGCAGGGACAGACCCAGTACTTC
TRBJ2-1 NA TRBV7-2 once CASSEILVNEQFF TGTGCCAGCAGTGAGATTCTGGTCAATGAGCAGTTCTTC
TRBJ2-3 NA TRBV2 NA CASSGLNTDTQYF TGTGCCAGCAGTGGGCTTAACACAGATACGCAGTATTTT
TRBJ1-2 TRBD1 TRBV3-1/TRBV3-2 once CASSPGQGSGYGYTF TGTGCCAGTAGCCCTGGACAGGGGTCGGGCTATGGCTACACCTTC
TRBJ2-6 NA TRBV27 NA CASSFRAGANVLTF TGTGCCAGCAGTTTTAGAGCTGGGGCCAACGTCCTGACTTTC
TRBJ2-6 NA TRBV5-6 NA CASSRELFTGSGANVLTF TGTGCCAGCAGCCGGGAGCTTTTTACAGGGTCTGGGGCCAACGTCCTGACTTTC
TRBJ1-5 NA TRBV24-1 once CATSDLPPRSNQPQHF TGTGCCACCAGTGATTTGCCACCTAGAAGCAATCAGCCCCAGCATTTT
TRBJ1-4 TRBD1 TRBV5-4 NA CASSFAGGDNEKLFF TGTGCCAGCAGCTTCGCAGGGGGGGATAATGAAAAACTGTTTTTT
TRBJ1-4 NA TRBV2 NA CASNERGNEKLFF TGTGCCAGCAATGAACGGGGGAATGAAAAACTGTTTTTT
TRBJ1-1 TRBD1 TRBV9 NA CASSAHRGRMNTEAFF TGTGCCAGCAGCGCCCACAGGGGGCGGATGAACACTGAAGCTTTCTTT
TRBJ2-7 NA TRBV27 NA CASRGTHSYEQYF TGTGCCAGCAGAGGGACGCACTCCTACGAGCAGTACTTC
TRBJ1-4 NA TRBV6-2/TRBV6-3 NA CASSYSHGRESGEKLFF TGTGCCAGCAGTTACTCGCATGGTCGGGAGTCTGGCGAAAAACTGTTTTTT
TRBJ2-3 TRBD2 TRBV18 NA CASSPGLAGAGDTQYF TGTGCCAGCTCACCGGGACTAGCGGGGGCAGGGGATACGCAGTATTTT
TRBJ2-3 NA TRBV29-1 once CSVDPQGSTQYF TGCAGCGTTGACCCCCAGGGGAGTACGCAGTATTTT
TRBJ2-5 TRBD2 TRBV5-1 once CASSQGLAEETQYF TGCGCCAGCAGCCAGGGACTAGCGGAAGAGACCCAGTACTTC
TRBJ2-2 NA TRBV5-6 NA CASSLDINTGELFF TGTGCCAGCAGCTTGGACATAAACACCGGGGAGCTGTTTTTT
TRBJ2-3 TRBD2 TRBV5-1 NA CASSSTSGDTDTQYF TGCGCCAGCAGCTCTACTAGCGGGGACACAGATACGCAGTATTTT
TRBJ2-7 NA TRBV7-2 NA CASSLIGGAEQYF TGTGCCAGCAGCTTAATTGGAGGGGCCGAGCAGTACTTC
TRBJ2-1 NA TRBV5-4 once CASSFFHYNEQFF TGTGCCAGCAGCTTCTTCCACTACAATGAGCAGTTCTTC